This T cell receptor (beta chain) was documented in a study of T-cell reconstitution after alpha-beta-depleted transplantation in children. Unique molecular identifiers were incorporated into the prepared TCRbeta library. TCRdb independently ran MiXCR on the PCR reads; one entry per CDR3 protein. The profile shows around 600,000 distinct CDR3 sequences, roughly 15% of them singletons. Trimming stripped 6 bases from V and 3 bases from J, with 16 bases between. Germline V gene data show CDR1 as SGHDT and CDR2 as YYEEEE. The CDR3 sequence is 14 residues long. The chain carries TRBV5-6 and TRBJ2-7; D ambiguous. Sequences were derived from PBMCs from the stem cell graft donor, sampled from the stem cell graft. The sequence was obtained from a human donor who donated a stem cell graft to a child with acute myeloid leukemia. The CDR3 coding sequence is TGTGCCAGCACCTACTGGAATACCGACTACGAGCAGTACTTC. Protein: CASTYWNTDYEQYF.